One and the same sample provided the 16 T cell receptor beta chains below, sequenced in a study of response to subunit inactivated influenza vaccine. From the RT-PCR reads, TCRdb called clonotypes with MiXCR, one entry per CDR3 protein. The sample holds about 570,000 distinct CDR3 sequences, roughly 10% seen once. The sample was also reused in another study, on T cells expressing NK-cell markers. Per that study: TCR beta libraries carry UMIs added by 5'RACE template switching.

Source: PBMCs from blood, taken on the day of vaccination. The receptors here all came from a man over 45 who received an inactivated influenza vaccine.

This clonotype occurred many times. The chain has TRBV6-5 and TRBJ2-1; D gene uncertain. The CDR3 is 15 residues long. CDR1 is MNHEY, CDR2 SVGAGI, per germline. Trimming stripped 2 bases from V and 4 bases from J, with 12 bases between. This CDR3 reads CASSYEENLYNEQFF. Written as DNA, the CDR3 is TGTGCCAGCAGTTACGAGGAGAACCTATACAATGAGCAGTTCTTC.

This clonotype turned up a few times. The chain is built from TRBV28 and TRBJ2-1, with 10 bases lining up with TRBD2. The CDR3 totals 14 residues. Germline V lookup: CDR1 MDHEN, CDR2 SYDVKM. The V and J ends lost 7 bases and 3 bases, in that order; junction bases with no gene match: 3. The CDR3 loop reads CASKPSGSYNEQFF. Here the CDR3 DNA reads TGTGCCAGCAAGCCTAGCGGGAGCTACAATGAGCAGTTCTTC.

The V and J genes are TRBV11-2 and TRBJ2-2, with TRBD2 matching over 8 bases. Trimming took 5 bases from V and 0 from J; bases not matched to a gene: 8. Germline V gene data show CDR1 as SGHAT and CDR2 as FQNNGV. The CDR3 is 17 amino acids. CDR3 amino acids: CASSNRAGGANTGELFF. The CDR3, as DNA: TGTGCCAGCAGCAACCGTGCGGGGGGCGCGAACACCGGGGAGCTGTTTTTT.

This sequence joins TRBV11-2 and TRBJ2-5; 10 bases fit TRBD2. After removal of 2 bases from V and 1 base from J, the junction contained 10 bases not matched to a gene. The CDR3 loop spans 18 amino acids. Germline V gives CDR1 SGHAT, CDR2 FQNNGV. The CDR3 spells CASSLFPSGSSVQETQYF. The CDR3 DNA is TGTGCCAGCAGCTTATTTCCTAGCGGGAGTTCGGTCCAAGAGACCCAGTACTTC. The full variable domain, in which reference TRBV11-2 and TRBJ2-5 provide the parts outside the CDR3, is EAGVAQSPRYKIIEKRQSVAFWCNPISGHATLYWYQQILGQGPKLLIQFQNNGVVDDSQLPKDRFSAERLKGVDSTLKIQPAKLEDSAVYLCASSLFPSGSSVQETQYFGPGTRLLVL.

In its sample, this clonotype was seen a few times. In DNA form, the CDR3 reads TGCAGTGCTAGGGAGGACAGGGGGCTCTTAGAGCAGTTCTTC. Protein product: CSAREDRGLLEQFF. V gene TRBV20-1 combines with J gene TRBJ2-1; 11 nucleotides match TRBD1. Germline assignment: CDR1 DFQATT and CDR2 SNEGSKA (reference sequence). There are 14 residues in the CDR3. Germline trimming cut 3 bases from V and 10 bases from J; bases unmatched to any gene: 8.

This clonotype occurred a few times. The chain is built from TRBV12-3 or TRBV12-4 and TRBJ2-7; D gene ambiguous. The CDR3 consists of 11 residues. V dropped 3 bases and J dropped 7 bases, with 7 bases sitting between them. The CDR3 sequence: CASSLDVEQYF. DNA of the CDR3: TGTGCCAGCAGTTTGGACGTGGAGCAGTACTTC.

The table lists this clonotype with many counts. V and J are TRBV18 and TRBJ2-5; the D is unclear. V lost 3 bases and J 1 base, leaving 6 bases between the germline ends. The CDR3 spans 13 residues. Per the germline V gene, CDR1 is KGHSH and CDR2 is LQKENI. CDR3 sequence: CASSPTIQETQYF. Written as DNA, the CDR3 is TGTGCCAGCTCACCGACCATCCAAGAGACCCAGTACTTC.

This sequence joins TRBV4-3 and TRBJ2-2, with D unresolved. The V gene's germline CDR1 is LGHNA and CDR2 YSLEER. The CDR3 spans 15 residues. V was cut by 0 bases and J by 6 bases, with 11 bases left in between. The CDR3 is CASSQEDRRPGELFF. As DNA, the CDR3 is TGCGCCAGCAGCCAAGAAGACCGCCGCCCCGGGGAGCTGTTTTTT.

This clonotype turned up a few times. The chain uses TRBV29-1 and TRBJ1-6; D is ambiguous. Germline CDR1 SQVTM, CDR2 ANQGSEA. The CDR3 consists of 13 residues. V lost 6 bases and J 10 bases, leaving 16 bases between the germline ends. DNA of the CDR3: TGCAGCGTCCGGGTCCAGGCGGGCTCACCCCTCCACTTT. This translates into CSVRVQAGSPLHF.

The chain has TRBV7-9 and TRBJ2-3; D gene ambiguous. Between the trimmed V and J ends, which lost 3 bases and 4 bases, there was a span of 17 bases. Per the germline V gene, CDR1 is SEHNR and CDR2 is FQNEAQ (reference sequence). The CDR3 runs 16 residues. This CDR3 reads CASSFLDPPSPDTQYF. Written as DNA, the CDR3 is TGTGCCAGCAGCTTCCTAGACCCCCCGTCTCCAGATACGCAGTATTTT. Full variable domain (outside the CDR3, taken from reference TRBV7-9 and TRBJ2-3): DTGVSQNPRHKITKRGQNVTFRCDPISEHNRLYWYRQTLGQGPEFLTYFQNEAQLEKSRLLSDRFSAERPKGSFSTLEIQRTEQGDSAMYLCASSFLDPPSPDTQYFGPGTRLTVL.

The table lists this clonotype with a few counts. The V gene is TRBV7-9, the J gene TRBJ2-7, with TRBD1 identical over 8 bases. The CDR3 is 13 amino acids. CDR1 SEHNR and CDR2 FQNEAQ come from the germline V gene (reference sequence). V dropped 1 base and J dropped 11; count of bases not matched to a gene: 7. The CDR3 bases are TGTGCCAGCAGCTTAGTTGGGACAGGAGTAAAGTACTTC. It translates to CASSLVGTGVKYF.

This clonotype was seen repeatedly, ten times or more. This chain uses TRBV3-1 with TRBJ1-1, with 8 bases that match TRBD1. This CDR3 is 15 amino acids long. Germline lookup yields CDR1 LGHDT and CDR2 YNNKEL (reference sequence). With V trimmed by 0 bases and J by 4 bases, 4 bases remained unmatched. The CDR3, as DNA: TGTGCCAGCAGCCAAGATCCAGGGGGCTCCACTGAAGCTTTCTTT. It yields the protein CASSQDPGGSTEAFF.

The J gene is TRBJ2-2, the V gene TRBV6-4; 10 bases fit TRBD1. From germline, CDR1 is MRHNA and CDR2 SNTAGT. This CDR3 has 14 amino acids. After removal of 8 bases from V and 5 bases from J, the junction contained 5 bases not matched to a gene. CDR3 DNA sequence: TGTGCCAGCCGCCGGGACAGGGGAACCGGGGAGCTGTTTTTT. The encoded protein is CASRRDRGTGELFF.

The table lists this clonotype with a few counts. The V gene is TRBV12-3 or TRBV12-4, the J gene TRBJ2-2, with TRBD1 identical over 7 bases. The CDR3 totals 15 residues. V gave up 3 bases and J gave up 4 bases; unmatched junction bases: 5. The CDR3 DNA follows: TGTGCCAGCAGTTTGCACAGGGGTCTCACCGGGGAGCTGTTTTTT. Translating gives CASSLHRGLTGELFF.

The V gene is TRBV12-3 or TRBV12-4, the J gene TRBJ1-1; D perhaps matches TRBD1 (5 bases). The CDR3 is made up of 13 amino acids. V lost 0 bases, J lost 6 bases, and 8 bases lay in between. CDR3: CASSLAHRPEAFF. The CDR3 DNA is TGTGCCAGCAGTTTAGCACACAGGCCTGAAGCTTTCTTT.

The gene calls are TRBV6-2 or TRBV6-3 and TRBJ2-2; possibly TRBD1 or TRBD2 for D (5 bases each). V lost 2 bases and J 6 bases, leaving 13 bases between the germline ends. Germline V gives CDR1 MNHEY, CDR2 SVGEGT. There are 15 residues in the CDR3. The CDR3 region is CASSYGTLNAGELFF. Here the CDR3 DNA reads TGTGCCAGCAGTTACGGGACCCTAAACGCCGGGGAGCTGTTTTTT.